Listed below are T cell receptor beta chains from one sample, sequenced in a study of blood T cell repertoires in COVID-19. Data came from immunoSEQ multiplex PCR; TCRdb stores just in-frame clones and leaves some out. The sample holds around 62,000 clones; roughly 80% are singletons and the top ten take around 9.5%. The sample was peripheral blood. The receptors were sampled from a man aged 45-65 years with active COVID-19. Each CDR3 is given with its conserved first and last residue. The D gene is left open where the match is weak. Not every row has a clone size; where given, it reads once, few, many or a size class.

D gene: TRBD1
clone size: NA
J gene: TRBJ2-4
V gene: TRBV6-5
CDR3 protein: CASSYGQGAKNIQYF
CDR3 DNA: TGTGCCAGCAGTTATGGACAGGGAGCCAAAAACATTCAGTACTTC

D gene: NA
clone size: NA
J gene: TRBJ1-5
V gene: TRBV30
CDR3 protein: CAWREGGTQHF
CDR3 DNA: TGTGCCTGGAGGGAGGGGGGGACCCAGCATTTT

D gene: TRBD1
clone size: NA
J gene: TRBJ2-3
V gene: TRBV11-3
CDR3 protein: CASSSGQVRTDTQYF
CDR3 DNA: TGTGCCAGCAGCTCCGGACAGGTCCGAACAGATACGCAGTATTTT

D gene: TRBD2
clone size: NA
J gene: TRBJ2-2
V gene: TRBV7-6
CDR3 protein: CASSLVGGAGTGELFF
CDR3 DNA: TGTGCCAGCAGCTTGGTCGGGGGGGCCGGCACCGGGGAGCTGTTTTTT

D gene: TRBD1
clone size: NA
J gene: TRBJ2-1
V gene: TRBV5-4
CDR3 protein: CASSPTGDSYNEQFF
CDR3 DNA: TGTGCCAGCAGCCCGACAGGGGATTCCTACAATGAGCAGTTCTTC

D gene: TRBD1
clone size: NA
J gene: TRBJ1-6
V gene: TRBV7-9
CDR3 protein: CASQARTGGNSPLHF
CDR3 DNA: TGTGCCAGCCAGGCGCGGACAGGGGGCAATTCACCCCTCCACTTT

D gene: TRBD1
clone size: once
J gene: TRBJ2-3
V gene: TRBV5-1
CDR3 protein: CASSLQGQTDTQYF
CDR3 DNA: TGCGCCAGCAGCCTGCAGGGACAGACAGATACGCAGTATTTT

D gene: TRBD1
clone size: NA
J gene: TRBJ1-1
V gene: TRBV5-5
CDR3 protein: CASSSSKQGDTEAFF
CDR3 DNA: TGTGCCAGCAGCTCCTCTAAACAGGGGGACACTGAAGCTTTCTTT

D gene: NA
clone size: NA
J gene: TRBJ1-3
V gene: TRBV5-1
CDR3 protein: CASSLEGRASSGNTIYF
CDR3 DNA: TGCGCCAGCAGCTTGGAGGGCAGGGCAAGCTCTGGAAACACCATATATTTT

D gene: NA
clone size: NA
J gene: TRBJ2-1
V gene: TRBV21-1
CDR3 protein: CASSPRGGTFYNEQFF
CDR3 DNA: TGTGCCAGCAGCCCGCGGGGGGGAACTTTCTACAATGAGCAGTTCTTC

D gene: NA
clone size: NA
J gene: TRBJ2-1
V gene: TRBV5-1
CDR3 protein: CASSLAAGPEYEQFF
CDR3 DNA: TGCGCCAGCAGCTTGGCGGCGGGGCCGGAGTATGAGCAGTTCTTC

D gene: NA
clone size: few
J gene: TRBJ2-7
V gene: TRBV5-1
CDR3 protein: CASSINREQYF
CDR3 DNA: TGCGCCAGCAGCATAAACAGAGAGCAGTACTTC

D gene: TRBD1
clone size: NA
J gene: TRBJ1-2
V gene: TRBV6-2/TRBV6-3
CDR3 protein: CASSSAGGGYGYTF
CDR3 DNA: TGTGCCAGCAGTTCAGCAGGGGGCGGCTATGGCTACACCTTC